This entry features one T cell receptor beta chain sequence. The data stem from a study of blood T cell repertoires in COVID-19. On the study more broadly: Italy, Spain and the United States were the sources of the convalescent and acute COVID-19 samples. PBMCs, B-cell-depleted T cells, or T cells were the source of the cDNA or gDNA that made up the material.

Here immunoSEQ multiplex PCR was the method, and the copy in TCRdb shows in-frame clones only, minus some. The data hold 200,000 to 300,000 clones, with more than 85% observed a single time. This CDR3 region has 15 residues. The V gene's germline CDR1 is SGHTA and CDR2 FQGTGA. V was shortened by 5 bases and J by 3 bases, with 16 bases between the two germline ends. In Seattle, patients joined the study during active infection and were tracked longitudinally. The J gene is TRBJ2-5, the V gene TRBV7-3, with D possibly TRBD1 on 6 matching bases. The source of this sequence is a woman aged 60-75 years with COVID-19, enrolled during active disease. Material: peripheral blood. The CDR3 is CASSPGTLLEETQYF. CDR3 nucleotides: TGTGCCAGCAGCCCCGGGACACTTCTTGAAGAGACCCAGTACTTC.